At least ten counts were recorded for the clone carrying this T cell receptor (beta chain). Its antigen is unknown. These data originate in a study of T cell repertoires in cytomegalovirus infection. Across the study: From public TCR beta signatures came an indication of both CMV infection and matching HLA type. Study-level results: The ex vivo response was dominated by HLA-C-restricted CMV-specific TCR beta clonotypes.

TCRdb used MiXCR to reprocess the reads, holding one entry per CDR3 protein. The sample records a few hundred thousand distinct CDR3 sequences, about 17% being singletons. Trimming removed 0 bases at V and 8 bases at J, with 15 bases between. CDR1 and CDR2 from the germline V gene are SGHTS and YDEGEE. This CDR3 is 15 amino acids long. The sequencing input was CD8+ T cells from PBMCs. The sequence was collected from a human donor in good health (CMV status not recorded). Some clones in this sample may be carry-over from other donors' samples. The chain has TRBV5-8 and TRBJ2-1; D tentatively reads TRBD1 or TRBD2 (5 bases each). The CDR3 nucleotides read TGTGCCAGCAGCTTGGTGGGGGACCTCTGGGATGAGCAGTTCTTC. This gives the protein CASSLVGDLWDEQFF.